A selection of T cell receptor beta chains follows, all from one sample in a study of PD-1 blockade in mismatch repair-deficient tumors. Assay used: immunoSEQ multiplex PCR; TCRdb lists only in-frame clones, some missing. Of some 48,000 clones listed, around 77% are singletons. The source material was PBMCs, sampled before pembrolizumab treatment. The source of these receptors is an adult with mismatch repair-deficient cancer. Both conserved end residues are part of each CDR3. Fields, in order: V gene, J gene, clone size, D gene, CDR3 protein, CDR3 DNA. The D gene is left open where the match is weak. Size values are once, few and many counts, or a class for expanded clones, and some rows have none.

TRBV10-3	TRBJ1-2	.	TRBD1	CAISAKSREDRDYGYTF	TGTGCCATCAGTGCAAAATCCCGGGAGGACAGGGACTATGGCTACACCTTC
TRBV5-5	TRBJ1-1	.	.	CASSLRFKGDTEAFF	TGTGCCAGCAGCTTGCGATTTAAGGGGGACACTGAAGCTTTCTTT
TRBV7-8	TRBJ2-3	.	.	CASSLSAGAPGTQYF	TGTGCCAGCAGCTTATCCGCGGGGGCCCCTGGAACGCAGTATTTT
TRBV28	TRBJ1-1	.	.	CASRWGTEAFF	TGTGCCAGCAGATGGGGCACTGAAGCTTTCTTT
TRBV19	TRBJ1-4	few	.	CASSMTGALEKLFF	TGTGCCAGTAGTATGACAGGAGCGCTTGAAAAACTGTTTTTT
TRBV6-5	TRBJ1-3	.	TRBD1	CASTQGARGNTIYF	TGTGCCAGCACTCAGGGGGCGCGGGGAAACACCATATATTTT
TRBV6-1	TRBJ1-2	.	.	CASSELGRNYGYTF	TGTGCCAGCAGTGAACTCGGACGGAACTATGGCTACACCTTC
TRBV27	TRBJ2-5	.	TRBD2	CASSFGPTSGQETQYF	TGTGCCAGCAGTTTTGGTCCGACTAGCGGGCAAGAGACCCAGTACTTC
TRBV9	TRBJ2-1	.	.	CASSFTSYPYNEQFF	TGTGCCAGCAGCTTTACTAGCTATCCCTACAATGAGCAGTTCTTC
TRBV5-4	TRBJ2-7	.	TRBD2	CASSPGLAGFSYEQYF	TGTGCCAGCAGCCCCGGACTAGCGGGATTCTCCTACGAGCAGTACTTC
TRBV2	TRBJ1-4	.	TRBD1	CASSLPRQGRKLFF	TGTGCCAGCAGTTTACCCCGACAGGGTAGAAAACTGTTTTTT
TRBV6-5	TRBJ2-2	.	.	CASSSWQSGITGELFF	TGTGCCAGCAGTTCTTGGCAGTCGGGGATCACCGGGGAGCTGTTTTTT
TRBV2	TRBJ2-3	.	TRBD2	CASTGTSGETSTDTQYF	TGTGCCAGTACAGGGACTAGCGGAGAAACTAGCACAGATACGCAGTATTTT
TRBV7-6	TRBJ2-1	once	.	CASSLAEGSGSQFF	TGTGCCAGCAGCTTAGCGGAGGGGAGCGGCAGTCAGTTCTTC
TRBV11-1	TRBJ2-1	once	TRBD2	CASRLAGGANEQFF	TGTGCCAGCAGACTAGCGGGAGGGGCGAATGAGCAGTTCTTC
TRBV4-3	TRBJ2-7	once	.	CASSQGVGVYEQYF	TGCGCCAGCAGCCAAGGAGTCGGGGTCTACGAGCAGTACTTC
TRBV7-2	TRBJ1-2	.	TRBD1	CASSLNPTPTGNYGYTF	TGTGCCAGCAGCTTAAATCCCACTCCGACAGGGAACTATGGCTACACCTTC
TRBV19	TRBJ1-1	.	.	CASSGLGYLGVSPEAFF	TGTGCCAGTAGTGGACTCGGGTATCTTGGGGTATCGCCTGAAGCTTTCTTT
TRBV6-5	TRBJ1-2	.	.	CASSPVDPNYGYTF	TGTGCCAGCAGCCCCGTAGACCCCAACTATGGCTACACCTTC
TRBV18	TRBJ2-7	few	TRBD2	CASSEFSSGGNEQYF	TGTGCCAGCTCAGAATTCTCTAGCGGGGGGAACGAGCAGTACTTC
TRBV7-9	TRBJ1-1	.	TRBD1	CASSLTGTEAFF	TGTGCCAGCAGCTTGACAGGGACAGAAGCTTTCTTT
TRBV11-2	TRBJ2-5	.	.	CASSAQRQETQYF	TGTGCCAGCAGCGCCCAAAGACAAGAGACCCAGTACTTC
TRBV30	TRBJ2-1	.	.	CAWSYGTNNEQFF	TGTGCCTGGAGTTACGGGACCAACAATGAGCAGTTCTTC
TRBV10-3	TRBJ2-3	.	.	CAIRGDSQPPDTQYF	TGTGCCATCAGGGGGGACTCACAACCCCCAGATACGCAGTATTTT
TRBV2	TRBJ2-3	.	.	CASGRGGTDTQYF	TGTGCCAGCGGGAGAGGAGGCACAGATACGCAGTATTTT
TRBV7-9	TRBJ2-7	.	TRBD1	CASSLILTGGSYEQYF	TGTGCCAGCAGCTTAATTCTGACAGGGGGCTCCTACGAGCAGTACTTC
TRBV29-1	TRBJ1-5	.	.	CSVVGGGNQPQHF	TGCAGCGTTGTGGGGGGAGGAAATCAGCCCCAGCATTTT
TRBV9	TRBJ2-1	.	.	CASSVNGNSYNEQFF	TGTGCCAGCAGCGTAAACGGGAATTCCTACAATGAGCAGTTCTTC
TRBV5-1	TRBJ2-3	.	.	CASSLGPGTSTDTQYF	TGCGCCAGCAGCTTAGGACCCGGGACCTCCACAGATACGCAGTATTTT
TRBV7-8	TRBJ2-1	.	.	CASSLDGLENEQFF	TGTGCCAGCAGCTTAGACGGCCTAGAGAATGAGCAGTTCTTC
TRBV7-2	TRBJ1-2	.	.	CASRAGPLRGYTF	TGTGCCAGTCGGGCGGGGCCCCTACGGGGCTACACCTTC